These 7 T cell receptor beta chains came from one sample sequenced in a study of T cell responses to AZD1222 COVID-19 vaccine (dated by TCRdb to the early 2020s). The time point label for this specimen denotes: baseline before first vaccination. The library was made by the immunoSEQ multiplex PCR assay. TCRdb re-hosts the immuneACCESS table, in-frame sequences only. Its copies lack some clones; in the studies checked, an unresolved V gene accounts for under half of them, and the cause for the rest is not known. The sample contains 150,000 to 200,000 clones, 88% of them found a single time. The top ten clonotypes cover around 5.2% of the sample. The starting material was peripheral blood, obtained on day 0 of AZD1222 vaccination. Every receptor here comes from an adult in good health.

The chain links TRBV7-9 to TRBJ2-3; tentative D call: TRBD1 (6 bases). The CDR3 covers 16 residues. Per germline, CDR1 SEHNR and CDR2 FQNEAQ (reference sequence). Trimming removed 3 bases from V and 2 bases from J, with 15 bases in between. The CDR3 here is CASSLGAREFTDTQYF. The CDR3 DNA follows: TGTGCCAGCAGCTTGGGGGCTAGGGAGTTCACAGATACGCAGTATTTT.

This clone came up a few times. CDR3 loop: CASKGVATNEKLFF. CDR3 DNA: TGTGCCAGTAAGGGGGTTGCAACTAATGAAAAACTGTTTTTT. This sequence joins TRBV19 and TRBJ1-4; D may be TRBD1 (6 bases). Per germline, CDR1 LNHDA and CDR2 SQIVND (reference sequence). V was trimmed by 7 bases and J by 0 bases, leaving 9 bases between them. CDR3 length equals 14 residues.

The chain uses TRBV5-1 and TRBJ1-2; 12 positions agree with TRBD1. Germline trimming cut 4 bases from V and 5 bases from J; bases unmatched to any gene: 9. This CDR3 is 16 amino acids long. Germline assignment: CDR1 SGHRS and CDR2 YFSETQ. The CDR3 DNA follows: TGCGCCAGCAGCAAGGGACAGGGGGCAATGAAGTATGGCTACACCTTC. Residues: CASSKGQGAMKYGYTF.

The chain is built from TRBV7-8 and TRBJ1-5; 9 bases align to TRBD1. Germline V gene lookup returns CDR1 SGHVS and CDR2 FQNEAQ. The CDR3 extends over 15 amino acids. After removal of 5 bases from V and 7 bases from J, the junction contained 9 bases not matched to a gene. CDR3 nucleotide sequence: TGTGCCAGCAGCCCAGGGGACAGGGAGGACCAGCCCCAGCATTTT. It yields the protein CASSPGDREDQPQHF.

The gene calls are TRBV4-2 and TRBJ1-4, with D hard to call. Trimming left V 3 bases short and J 0 bases short, with 11 bases between. The length of the CDR3 is 16 residues. Germline values: CDR1 LGHNA, CDR2 YNFKEQ. CDR3: CASSQEWSSTNEKLFF. The CDR3 DNA reads as TGTGCCAGCAGCCAGGAATGGTCTTCAACTAATGAAAAACTGTTTTTT.

The chain carries TRBV5-1 and TRBJ1-6, with TRBD1 matching over 9 bases. Losses at the gene ends were 6 bases for V and 5 bases for J; bases not matched to a gene: 6. The CDR3 has 15 amino acids. Germline V gene sequence: CDR1 SGHRS, CDR2 YFSETQ. CDR3 bases: TGCGCCAGCAAGAGGGGGACAGGGAATAATTCACCCCTCCACTTT. It yields the protein CASKRGTGNNSPLHF.

The chain links TRBV7-3 to TRBJ1-1; D is ambiguous. From germline, CDR1 is SGHTA and CDR2 FQGTGA. The CDR3 loop spans 13 amino acids. V dropped 5 bases and J dropped 3 bases, with 10 bases sitting between them. The CDR3 region is CASSRVRDTEAFF. CDR3 nucleotides: TGTGCCAGCAGCAGGGTGAGGGACACTGAAGCTTTCTTT.